This T cell receptor beta chain derives from a study of post-analysis software for immune sequencing data (dated by TCRdb to the mid-2010s). Regarding the research as a whole: Disease courses on record covered relapsing-remitting, secondary progressive and progressive-relapsing multiple sclerosis, though some patients had no subtype annotation. The patient repertoires were compared against 11 previously published healthy control repertoires obtained from donors aged 6 to 25 years. A subset of samples was prepared in parallel using single-end sample barcoding, then pooled and co-amplified after Illumina adapter ligation.

What the work shows at the level of the full study, not this receptor alone: The multiple sclerosis patient group was slightly younger than the control group. Significantly higher frequencies in patients than in controls were found for a few TRBV segments, including TRBV5-6, TRBV5-1 and TRBV20-1. When samples were clustered directly using the F measure, samples prepared in the same batch co-clustered strongly, which prompted a batch-effect correction. Multiple sclerosis patients had significantly lower normalized Chao1 diversity than controls, a result that suggests substantial peripheral T-cell clonal expansion.

From the cysteine up to the phenylalanine, the CDR3 has a length of 17 residues. The entry retains the CDR3 DNA only, 51 bases that are in frame from base 1. V loses 0 bases of germline sequence and J loses 0 bases, and the interval between the two ends is 15 bases. A note on this clonotype: Its recognized antigen is unknown. No base quality information exists; no much larger clone differs at one position.

TCR beta repertoires were profiled from peripheral blood of roughly 13 young patients with multiple sclerosis to demonstrate the VDJtools post-analysis software. The multiple sclerosis patients were children and adolescents ranging in age from roughly 6 to 16 years. The method was PCR. TCRdb shows the sequencer as Illumina HiSeq 2500. To reduce PCR and sequencing biases, unique molecular identifiers were built into the TCR beta cDNA libraries. Approximately 500,000 cDNA molecules were obtained for every 1 to 10 million input T cells, so each molecule roughly corresponded to one T cell. Patient libraries were prepared and sequenced with the same protocol used for the earlier healthy control dataset. Samples belonging to the same batch were prepared together, multiplexed and sequenced on a shared HiSeq lane. In the paper's pipeline: MIGEC was used to process the raw barcoded reads, and molecular identifier groups with only a single read were discarded before consensus assembly and CDR3 extraction. Clonotype tables were post-analysed with VDJtools, and diversity was normalized by down-sampling all datasets to the smallest sample size. To correct batch-related cross-sample contamination, repertoire overlap clustering matched CDR3 amino acid sequences but not nucleotide sequences. Through fastp at Q25 and MiXCR, TCRdb rebuilt clones from the public reads, retaining in-frame beta chains. Every entry covers one CDR3 protein and lists the most common genes and DNA from its rows. TCRdb, not the original authors, processed these V and J calls. The sample records hundreds of thousands of distinct CDR3 sequences, around 40% of which are singletons. The top ten clones comprise 9.5% to 13% of the sample.

The TCR comes from a girl between 10 and 17 years old with multiple sclerosis. The chain couples TRBV12-3 or TRBV12-4 to TRBJ2-7; TRBD2 could be the D gene, as 5 bases match. Sequenced input: blood. The DNA sequence reads TGTGCCAGCAGTTTAGCGAAGGGAGACCTGACCTCCTACGAGCAGTACTTC. It encodes CASSLAKGDLTSYEQYF.